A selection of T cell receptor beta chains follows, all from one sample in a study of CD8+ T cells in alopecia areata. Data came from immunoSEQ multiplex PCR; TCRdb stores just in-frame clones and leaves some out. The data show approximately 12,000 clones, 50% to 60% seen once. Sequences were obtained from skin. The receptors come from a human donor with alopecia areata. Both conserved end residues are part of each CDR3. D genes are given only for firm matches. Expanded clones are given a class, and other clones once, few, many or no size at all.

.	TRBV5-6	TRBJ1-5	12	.	TGTGCCAGCAGCTCCTTGGGTCAGCCCCAGCATTTT	CASSSLGQPQHF
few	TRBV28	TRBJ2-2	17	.	TGTGCCAGCAGTCCGCTTTTTGGGACCGCGAACACCGGGGAGCTGTTTTTT	CASSPLFGTANTGELFF
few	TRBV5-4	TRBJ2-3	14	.	TGTGCCAGCAGCTTGGCCTTCTACACAGATACGCAGTATTTT	CASSLAFYTDTQYF
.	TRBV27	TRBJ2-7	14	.	TGTGCCAGCAGTTTGGCAGGGAATCGCTACGAGCAGTACTTC	CASSLAGNRYEQYF
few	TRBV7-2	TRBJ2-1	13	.	TGTGCCAGCAGCTTACCCACTAGCAATGAGCAGTTCTTC	CASSLPTSNEQFF
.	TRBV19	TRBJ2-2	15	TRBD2	TGTGCCAGTAGGGCCTCCGGGACTAGAACCGGGGAGCTGTTTTTT	CASRASGTRTGELFF
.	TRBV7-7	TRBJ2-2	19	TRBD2	TGTGCCAGCAGCTTACTCTCGACTAGCGGGAGCCCCTACACCGGGGAGCTGTTTTTT	CASSLLSTSGSPYTGELFF
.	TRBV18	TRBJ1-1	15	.	TGTGCCAGCTCACCAAGAGGGGCCACGCGTACTGAAGCTTTCTTT	CASSPRGATRTEAFF
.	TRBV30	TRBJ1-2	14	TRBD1	TGTGCCTGGGCGAACAGGGGGCGAGACTATGGCTACACCTTC	CAWANRGRDYGYTF
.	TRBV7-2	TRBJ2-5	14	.	TGTGCCAGCAGCTTACTTATTACAGATGGGACCCAGTACTTC	CASSLLITDGTQYF
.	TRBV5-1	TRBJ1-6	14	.	TGCGCCAGCAGCGGTGTGCGGGAGAATTCACCCCTCCACTTT	CASSGVRENSPLHF
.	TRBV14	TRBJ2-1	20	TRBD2	TGTGCCAGCGCCAAGGACTTAACCACTAGCGGGAGGCCCCGCCACAATGAGCAGTTCTTC	CASAKDLTTSGRPRHNEQFF
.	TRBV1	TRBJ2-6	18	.	TGCACCAGCAGTCTCTCTGGTTTGTGCACAAATCGGGCCAACGTCCTGACTTTC	CTSSLSGLCTNRANVLTF
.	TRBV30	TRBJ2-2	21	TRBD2	TGTGCCTGGAGTGTATTTCCCCTGGTCCTAGCGGGAGGCTCGAACACCGGGGAGCTGTTTTTT	CAWSVFPLVLAGGSNTGELFF
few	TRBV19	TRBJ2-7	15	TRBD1	TGTGCCAGTAGTTACGGGACAGCAGGCTCCTACGAGCAGTACTTC	CASSYGTAGSYEQYF
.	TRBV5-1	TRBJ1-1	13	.	TGCGCCAGCAGCTTAAGGGGGGGCACTGAAGCTTTCTTT	CASSLRGGTEAFF
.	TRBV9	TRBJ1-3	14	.	TGTGCCAGCAGCGATCAGAGCTCTGGAAACACCATATATTTT	CASSDQSSGNTIYF
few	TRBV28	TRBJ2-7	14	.	TGTGCCAGCAGTCGACAGGTTCTTACCTACGAGCAGTACTTC	CASSRQVLTYEQYF
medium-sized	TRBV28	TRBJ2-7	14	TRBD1	TGTGCCAGCAGGGGACAGGGGGCAGGGTACGAGCAGTACTTC	CASRGQGAGYEQYF
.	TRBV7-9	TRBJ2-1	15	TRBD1	TGTGCCAGCAGCAAGGGACAGGGGCTATACAATGAGCAGTTCTTC	CASSKGQGLYNEQFF
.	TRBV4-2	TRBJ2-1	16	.	TGTGCCAGCAGCCAAGATGGTCAAAGCTCCTACAATGAGCAGTTCTTC	CASSQDGQSSYNEQFF
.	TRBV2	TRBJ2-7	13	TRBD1	TGTGCCAGCAGTGTCGGACAGGAAAACGCGCAGTACTTC	CASSVGQENAQYF
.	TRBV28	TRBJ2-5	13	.	TGTGCCAGCAGTAGGACGAATCAAGAGACCCAGTACTTC	CASSRTNQETQYF
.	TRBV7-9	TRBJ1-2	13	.	TGTGCCAGCAGCCGCGGACAGAACTATGGCTACACCTTC	CASSRGQNYGYTF
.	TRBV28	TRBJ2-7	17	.	TGTGCCAGCACGTCGATTTTAGCGGCAGGGACCCTCTACGAGCAGTACTTC	CASTSILAAGTLYEQYF
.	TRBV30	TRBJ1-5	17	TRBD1	TGTGCCTGGAGTGTAAATTCCAGGGGGTATAGCAATCAGCCCCAGCATTTT	CAWSVNSRGYSNQPQHF
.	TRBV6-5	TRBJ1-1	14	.	TGTGCCAGCAGTTACTATGGAGGGAACACTGAAGCTTTCTTT	CASSYYGGNTEAFF